This note documents a single TCR beta chain sequence. The sample holds a few counts of this clone. Its antigen is not yet known. Base qualities were left out, and no much larger clone turns up one base away. This sample was taken from a study of vaccination effects on CD4 cells after COVID-19 (dated by TCRdb to between 2021 and 2024). For context, the study as a whole: Two doses of either the BNT162b2 or the mRNA-1273 mRNA SARS-CoV-2 vaccine were administered to participants. SARS-CoV-2 spike-specific CD4+ TCR repertoires were compared before and after mRNA vaccination in COVID-19 convalescent patients and in infection-naive vaccine recipients. Altogether, some 11 COVID-19 convalescent patients and a few SARS-CoV-2-naive healthy vaccine recipients made up the full study. In the study, cultures from other donors were sequenced using the Oncomine TCR Beta short-read assay on an Illumina iSeq 100. Broader findings and caveats from the paper: Limitations of the study were the small number of convalescent patients and the absence of early post-infection timepoints. Both infection-induced and vaccine-induced clones contracted markedly at late post-vaccination timepoints, which is consistent with waning T cell responses. In healthy vaccine recipients, vaccine-induced clones were almost all SARS-CoV-2 mono-reactive, with only 1 of 255 being cross-reactive with common cold coronaviruses.

In the ViraFEST assay, PBMC were stimulated with viral peptide pools, and TCR sequencing was then used to find antigen-specific CD4+ T cell clonotypes based on their expansion. After more than 9 days of culture, CD4+ T cells were isolated with the EasySep CD4+ T cell isolation kit. The absence of prior SARS-CoV-2 infection in healthy vaccine recipients was confirmed by negative nucleocapsid antibodies before and after vaccination. Roughly 2.1 million PBMC per well were cultured in IMDM with roughly 5% human AB serum, 9 to 10 IU/ml IL-2 and gentamicin, plus 10 ug/ml peptides. Half of the culture medium was replaced with fresh IL-2-containing medium on days 3 and 7. Unless noted otherwise, every peptide stimulation condition was cultured in triplicate wells. Using Ficoll-Paque Plus gradient centrifugation, PBMC were separated from whole blood and then either used fresh or cryopreserved at -140C. Overlapping peptide pools spanned the spike proteins of SARS-CoV-2 and the common cold coronaviruses HCoV-NL63, HCoV-OC43 and HCoV-229E. Genomic DNA was extracted from cultured CD4+ T cells with the QIAamp micro DNA kit.

The receptor library was made with the immunoSEQ multiplex PCR assay. TCR beta CDR3 sequencing was performed on DNA from the cultured, isolated CD4+ T cells. From the authors' description of their analysis: Non-productive TCR sequences were removed, reads were trimmed to the CDR3 region, and CDR3s of at least 7 amino acids were retained. The MANAFEST web app was used to identify antigen-specific clonotypes by comparing expansion in peptide wells with expansion in reference cultures. To count as positive, a clone had to show expansion at FDR<0.05 compared with the reference and with all other wells, an odds ratio above 5, and a frequency above 0.1% in two replicate wells. A clonotype was defined as cross-reactive if the clonotype was significantly expanded both in SARS-CoV-2 spike wells and in at least one common cold coronavirus spike condition. CDR3 similarity was assessed by Levenshtein distance using the stringdist R package, and unrooted trees were constructed with ape in R 3.6.1. Held by TCRdb, this immuneACCESS table contains in-frame sequences only and omits some clones. Under half of the omission traces to an unresolved V gene where checked; the cause of the rest is unknown. V and J calls plus clone size are reproduced from that table; the DNA served to infer D and trimming. In this sample the table shows about 65,000 clones, approximately 79% of which occur a single time. Of the sample, roughly 2.8% falls within the top ten clones.

The CDR3 goes from the cysteine to the phenylalanine over 13 residues. Here the CDR3 DNA is all that survives: 39 bases in frame from base 1. From the germline V gene, CDR1 is SNHLY and CDR2 is FYNNEI. At the junction V is shortened by 6 bases and J by 6 bases, with 12 bases in between. In this chain, TRBV2 is recombined with TRBJ1-5; matching of 6 bases hints at TRBD1 as the D gene. Here the sequenced sample was CD4+ T cells from PBMCs cultured with HCoV-NL63 spike peptides, taken before COVID-19 vaccination. The intended sense of this specimen's cell subset or site label: HCoV-NL63 spike overlapping peptide pool stimulation. The sequence came from a human donor who received a COVID-19 vaccine. Here is the DNA: TGTGCCAGCAGCCGGGACATCGCTCAGCCCCAGCATTTT. This sequence encodes CASSRDIAQPQHF. The CDR3 plus the reference TRBV2 and TRBJ1-5 genes for the other parts give the full variable domain: EPEVTQTPSHQVTQMGQEVILRCVPISNHLYFYWYRQILGQKVEFLVSFYNNEISEKSEIFDDQFSVERPDGSNFTLKIRSTKLEDSAMYFCASSRDIAQPQHFGDGTRLSIL.